The TCR beta chain under discussion was sequenced for a study of response to subunit inactivated influenza vaccine. Overall study results and limits: After each seasonal influenza vaccination, few new T cells are recruited, the authors suggested.

CDR3 size: 13 residues. Germline-derived CDR1 and CDR2 are SGHTA and FQGNSA. Between the trimmed V and J ends, which lost 1 base and 7 bases, there was a span of 10 bases. TCRdb re-derived calls from the RT-PCR reads in MiXCR, one entry per CDR3 protein. The table shows 250,000 to 350,000 distinct CDR3 sequences, with roughly 22% occurring only once. This clonotype was detected only a few times. Its antigen is currently unknown. The clonotype was recovered from a man between 50 and 69 years old who received an inactivated influenza vaccine. Material: PBMCs from blood, obtained less than 22 months after vaccination. V and J are TRBV7-2 and TRBJ1-2, with D unresolved. This CDR3 reads CASSLERRSGYTF. The CDR3 bases are TGTGCCAGCAGCTTAGAGAGAAGGAGTGGCTACACCTTC.